The 8 T cell receptor beta chains below come from one sample, sequenced in a study of patients and donors after allogeneic stem cell transplantation. TCRdb used MiXCR to reprocess the RT-PCR reads, holding one entry per CDR3 protein. Here the sample spans approximately 170,000 distinct CDR3 sequences, approximately 24% being singletons. The sequenced sample consisted of blood, either unsorted or a sorted T cell fraction (not recorded which). The receptors originated from a human donor who was either an allogeneic HSCT recipient or a stem cell or donor lymphocyte infusion donor (not recorded which). It is not recorded whose cells these are; they may come from a transplant donor.

This clonotype was observed a handful of times. The rearrangement uses TRBV27 and TRBJ1-1; D uncertain. CDR1 is MNHEY and CDR2 is SMNVEV in the germline V gene (reference sequence). This CDR3 has 13 residues. V lost 8 bases, J lost 4 bases, and 14 bases lay in between. The CDR3 protein is CASRDLWSTEAFF. CDR3 in DNA: TGTGCCAGCCGGGATCTTTGGTCCACTGAAGCTTTCTTT.

This chain links TRBV19 with TRBJ2-3; TRBD2 matches 7 bases. This CDR3 contains 16 residues. The V gene end was trimmed by 3 bases and the J gene end by 2 bases; junction bases not matched to a gene: 8. Looked up from germline, CDR1 is LNHDA and CDR2 is SQIVND (reference sequence). In DNA form, the CDR3 reads TGTGCCAGTAGTATCCTAAGCGGGACCTCCACAGATACGCAGTATTTT. Translation: CASSILSGTSTDTQYF.

This clonotype was counted only a few times. The chain joins TRBV5-1 to TRBJ1-1; 9 bases fit TRBD1. The CDR3 loop spans 20 amino acids. The J segment lost 0 bases and the V segment lost 4 bases, leaving 19 bases of the junction unmatched. Germline assignment: CDR1 SGHRS and CDR2 YFSETQ. DNA for the CDR3: TGCGCCAGCAGCCAACCAGCGGGACAGGGTTCTCTATCAATGAACACTGAAGCTTTCTTT. Amino acids: CASSQPAGQGSLSMNTEAFF.

This clonotype was seen only a few times. The chain uses TRBV20-1 and TRBJ1-6; D is unresolved. The germline V gene has CDR1 DFQATT and CDR2 SNEGSKA (reference sequence). This CDR3 spans 13 amino acids. The ends were cut back, 1 base at V and 10 bases at J, with 11 bases in the middle. The CDR3 coding sequence is TGCAGTGCTAGAGCCTCTTGGTACTCACCCCTCCACTTT. It codes for CSARASWYSPLHF.

A few counts support this clonotype. V and J are TRBV27 and TRBJ1-1; a possible D gene is TRBD1 (5 bases). Trimming left V 7 bases short and J 3 bases short, with 18 bases between. From germline, CDR1 is MNHEY and CDR2 SMNVEV (reference sequence). The CDR3 consists of 15 residues. CDR3 DNA: TGTGCCAGCAAACCTACGATCCAGGGTGACACTGAAGCTTTCTTT. Protein product: CASKPTIQGDTEAFF.

This clonotype was counted only a few times. The CDR3 region has the DNA TGCAGCGTCCGCCTCGGGACTAGTACAGATACGCAGTATTTT. It specifies CSVRLGTSTDTQYF. The chain combines TRBV29-1 with TRBJ2-3, with 8 bases matching TRBD2. V was pared by 6 bases and J by 3 bases, with 8 bases of the junction left unmatched. The CDR3 totals 14 residues. Germline CDR1 and CDR2: SQVTM and ANQGSEA.

This clonotype appeared a few times. The chain couples TRBV20-1 to TRBJ1-2; 10 bases line up with TRBD1. The CDR3 covers 16 residues. Per the germline V gene, CDR1 is DFQATT and CDR2 is SNEGSKA (reference sequence). Germline trimming cut 6 bases from V and 5 bases from J; bases unmatched to any gene: 15. The CDR3 region is CSARGDRGGKWYGYTF. CDR3 nucleotide sequence: TGCAGTGCCCGCGGGGACAGGGGAGGGAAATGGTATGGCTACACCTTC.

The chain employs TRBV20-1 and TRBJ1-1; 7 bases align to TRBD1. CDR3 length: 13 amino acids. Per the germline V gene, CDR1 is DFQATT and CDR2 is SNEGSKA (reference sequence). The ends lost 4 bases at V and 4 bases at J; junction bases unmatched: 6. The CDR3 DNA sequence: TGCAGTGCTATAGACCCAGGGGGCACTGAAGCTTTCTTT. This translates into CSAIDPGGTEAFF.